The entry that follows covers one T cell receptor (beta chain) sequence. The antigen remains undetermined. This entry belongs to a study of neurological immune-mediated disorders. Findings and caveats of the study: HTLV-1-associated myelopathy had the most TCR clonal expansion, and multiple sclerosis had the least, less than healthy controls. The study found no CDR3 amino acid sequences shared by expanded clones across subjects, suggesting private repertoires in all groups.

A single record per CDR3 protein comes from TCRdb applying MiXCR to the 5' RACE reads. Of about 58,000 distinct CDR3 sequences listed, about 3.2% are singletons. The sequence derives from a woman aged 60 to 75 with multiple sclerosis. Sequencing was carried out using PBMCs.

As DNA, the CDR3 is TGTGCCAGCAGCCGCCCCAGCACAGATACGCAGTATTTT. It codes for CASSRPSTDTQYF. The rearrangement joins TRBV28 to TRBJ2-3; D is uncertain. This CDR3 spans 13 amino acids. Germline values: CDR1 MDHEN, CDR2 SYDVKM. V was clipped by 6 bases and J by 0 bases, with 7 bases between them.